The 16 T cell receptor beta chains given below trace back to one sample, sequenced in a study of follicular helper T cells after annual influenza vaccination. Repertoires were generated with immunoSEQ multiplex PCR, while TCRdb's copy carries only in-frame clones and drops some. The table has more than 9,000 clones, over 70% seen once. Described time point: 2015-2016 season, pre-vaccination. This sample comprised CXCR5+ CD38- circulating T follicular helper cells from blood, obtained on the day of influenza vaccination. Subset indicated: circulating Tfh, non-naive CD4+CXCR5+PD-1+ (ICOS+CD38+ or ICOS-CD38-). These receptors were collected from an adult who received the influenza vaccine.

The chain has TRBV7-2 and TRBJ1-6, with 10 bases lining up with TRBD1. CDR1 is SGHTA and CDR2 is FQGNSA in the germline V gene. The CDR3 totals 17 residues. The J segment lost 7 bases and the V segment lost 4 bases, leaving 10 bases of the junction unmatched. This CDR3 is CASSSTTWDRGNSPLHF. The CDR3 nucleotides are TGTGCCAGCAGCTCCACCACCTGGGACAGGGGCAATTCACCCCTCCACTTT.

Sample share makes this clone medium-sized. This sample also contains other DNA sequences that code for the same CDR3. V usage is TRBV5-1 and J usage is TRBJ1-6; D is ambiguous. The V end was cut by 3 bases, the J end by 7 bases, with 11 bases between. Germline V lookup: CDR1 SGHRS, CDR2 YFSETQ. The CDR3 has 14 residues. CDR3 protein: CASSSGSGNSPLHF. Here the CDR3 DNA reads TGCGCCAGCAGCTCTGGAAGTGGCAATTCACCCCTCCACTTT.

The V call is TRBV7-2, the J call TRBJ1-4, with D possibly being TRBD1 (5 bases). Trimming removed 1 base from V and 15 bases from J, with 15 bases in between. The length of the CDR3 is 13 residues. Germline V gene data show CDR1 as SGHTA and CDR2 as FQGNSA. This chain's CDR3 is CASSLDNQGGLFF. The CDR3, as DNA: TGTGCCAGCAGCTTAGACAACCAGGGAGGATTGTTTTTT. Variable domain in full (rest from reference TRBV7-2 and TRBJ1-4): GAGVSQSPSNKVTEKGKDVELRCDPISGHTALYWYRQSLGQGLEFLIYFQGNSAPDKSGLPSDRFSAERTGGSVSTLTIQRTQQEDSAVYLCASSLDNQGGLFFGSGTQLSVL.

This clone occurred once. This sequence joins TRBV2 and TRBJ2-3; D not certain. From germline, CDR1 is SNHLY and CDR2 FYNNEI. The CDR3 extends over 12 amino acids. Trimming took off 3 bases at V and 0 bases at J, with 1 base between the two ends. In DNA, the CDR3 is TGTGCCAGCAGTGATAGCACAGATACGCAGTATTTT. Protein: CASSDSTDTQYF.

The chain carries TRBV5-1 and TRBJ1-1; tentative D call: TRBD1 (5 bases). The ends were cut back, 5 bases at V and 0 bases at J, with 14 bases in the middle. CDR3 size: 15 residues. Germline lookup yields CDR1 SGHRS and CDR2 YFSETQ. The CDR3 DNA sequence: TGCGCCAGCAGGCCGAGGGGTTTCATGAACACTGAAGCTTTCTTT. It codes for CASRPRGFMNTEAFF.

The chain uses TRBV29-1 and TRBJ2-3; 8 bases map to TRBD1. The CDR3 runs 16 residues. With 7 bases clipped from V and 2 bases from J, the junction kept 14 bases outside the gene matches. Germline-derived CDR1 and CDR2 are SQVTM and ANQGSEA. The CDR3 is CSGVPKDRDITDTQYF. DNA of the CDR3: TGCAGCGGGGTACCGAAGGACAGGGATATCACAGATACGCAGTATTTT.

This sequence joins TRBV6-1 and TRBJ2-7; 9 bases line up with TRBD2. Germline V gene lookup returns CDR1 MNHNS and CDR2 SASEGT. Trimming took 5 bases from V and 4 from J; bases not matched to a gene: 6. The CDR3 is 14 residues long. Written as DNA, the CDR3 is TGTGCCAGCAGTCTAACTAGCGGGCGGTACGAGCAGTACTTC. This translates into CASSLTSGRYEQYF.

The chain is built from TRBV5-1 and TRBJ2-3, with TRBD2 identical over 9 bases. The V gene end was trimmed by 0 bases and the J gene end by 1 base; junction bases not matched to a gene: 3. CDR3 size: 16 residues. The germline V gene encodes CDR1 SGHRS and CDR2 YFSETQ. The CDR3 loop is CASSLEVAGGTDTQYF. CDR3 nucleotides: TGCGCCAGCAGCTTGGAAGTAGCGGGGGGCACAGATACGCAGTATTTT.

DNA for the CDR3: TGTGCCAGCAGCTTATGGCAGGGGGGGTACAATGAGCAGTTCTTC. This codes for CASSLWQGGYNEQFF. The chain carries TRBV7-2 and TRBJ2-1; D is tentatively TRBD1 or TRBD2 (7 bases each). This CDR3 spans 15 amino acids. The V end lost 2 bases, the J end lost 4 bases, and 12 bases lay between the germline ends. The germline gives CDR1 SGHTA, CDR2 FQGNSA.

The chain couples TRBV30 to TRBJ1-1; D unresolved. Germline CDR1 GTSNPN, CDR2 SVGIG (reference sequence). The CDR3 consists of 14 residues. V was trimmed by 3 bases and J by 0 bases, leaving 11 bases between them. The CDR3 reads CAWSPVKMNTEAFF. Here the CDR3 DNA reads TGTGCCTGGAGCCCCGTTAAAATGAACACTGAAGCTTTCTTT. The full variable domain, with the rest looked up from reference TRBV30 and TRBJ1-1, is SQTIHQWPATLVQPVGSPLSLECTVEGTSNPNLYWYRQAAGRGLQLLFYSVGIGQISSEVPQNLSASRPQDRQFILSSKKLLLSDSGFYLCAWSPVKMNTEAFFGQGTRLTVV.

This chain links TRBV5-4 with TRBJ2-1, with D tentatively TRBD2 (6 bases). V was pared by 3 bases and J by 7 bases, with 11 bases between. CDR1 and CDR2 from the germline V gene are SGHNT and YYREEE (reference sequence). CDR3 size: 13 residues. The CDR3 sequence is CASSSSDLNEQFF. The CDR3 bases are TGTGCCAGCAGCTCTAGCGATCTAAATGAGCAGTTCTTC.

This clone was counted between two and nine times. This rearrangement joins TRBV2 to TRBJ1-5; possibly TRBD1 for D (5 bases). Germline V CDR1 and CDR2: SNHLY, FYNNEI. Trimming stripped 6 bases from V and 4 bases from J, with 16 bases between. This CDR3 region has 15 residues. CDR3 sequence: CASSLVAGRNQPQHF. CDR3 in DNA: TGTGCCAGCAGCCTGGTGGCAGGGCGGAATCAGCCCCAGCATTTT.

V gene TRBV18 combines with J gene TRBJ2-1, with D possibly matching TRBD2 (5 bases). In germline, CDR1 is KGHSH, CDR2 LQKENI. V shed 1 base and J shed 13 bases, with 11 bases lying between them. This CDR3 has 12 amino acids. The CDR3 is CASSPLEGGQFF. In nucleotides, the CDR3 is TGTGCCAGCTCACCACTCGAGGGTGGACAGTTCTTC.

The chain combines TRBV27 with TRBJ2-7; no reliable D call. The CDR3 has 15 residues. Germline values: CDR1 MNHEY, CDR2 SMNVEV (reference sequence). V lost 2 bases to trimming and J lost 6 bases, with 17 bases between them. As DNA, the CDR3 is TGTGCCAGCAGTTTAACGTCTGTCAGGTTAGGCGAGCAGTACTTC. It is translated as CASSLTSVRLGEQYF.

The chain recombines TRBV27 with TRBJ1-6, with a weak D call TRBD1 (6 bases). Germline V CDR1 and CDR2: MNHEY, SMNVEV (reference sequence). V lost 10 bases and J lost 10, with 17 bases in between. The CDR3 has 13 amino acids. The CDR3 DNA sequence: TGTGCCACAAGGCAGGGGACTGGCTCACCCCTCCACTTT. Its protein product is CATRQGTGSPLHF.

Judged by abundance, this clone is large (0.1 to 1%). This chain uses TRBV7-3 with TRBJ2-1, with a tentative D call TRBD2 (7 bases). CDR1 is SGHTA and CDR2 is FQGTGA in the germline V gene. Deletions cut 3 bases from V and 8 bases from J, with 20 bases between. CDR3 length equals 16 residues. CDR3 protein: CASSFRGALEVYEQFF. The DNA for the CDR3 is TGTGCCAGCAGCTTTCGGGGGGCCTTGGAGGTGTATGAGCAGTTCTTC. The full variable domain, completed using reference TRBV7-3 and TRBJ2-1, is GAGVSQTPSNKVTEKGKYVELRCDPISGHTALYWYRQSLGQGPEFLIYFQGTGAADDSGLPNDRFFAVRPEGSVSTLKIQRTERGDSAVYLCASSFRGALEVYEQFFGPGTRLTVL.